A selection of T cell receptor beta chains follows, all from one sample in a study of cytomegalovirus exposure and HLA in healthy donors. Repertoires were generated with immunoSEQ multiplex PCR, while TCRdb's copy carries only in-frame clones and drops some. This sample has 100,000 to 150,000 clones, with about 81% found just once. Material: PBMCs. These receptors were collected from a woman aged 25 to 39 in good health and CMV-seronegative. The CDR3 runs from the conserved cysteine through the conserved F or W. Fields, in order: D gene, clone size, V gene, J gene, CDR3 protein. D genes are given only for firm matches. The size entry is marked missing in some rows and otherwise reads once, few, many or a size class.

d_gene: TRBD1; abundance: -; v_gene: TRBV6-5; j_gene: TRBJ1-6; CDR3aa: CASGGQPNSPLHF
d_gene: TRBD2; abundance: -; v_gene: TRBV19; j_gene: TRBJ2-5; CDR3aa: CASSLWLAGGVQETQYF
d_gene: TRBD1; abundance: -; v_gene: TRBV4-1; j_gene: TRBJ2-3; CDR3aa: CASSQVQGQGYSDTQYF
d_gene: TRBD1; abundance: -; v_gene: TRBV6-1; j_gene: TRBJ2-7; CDR3aa: CASRTGISYEQYF
d_gene: -; abundance: -; v_gene: TRBV5-1; j_gene: TRBJ2-7; CDR3aa: CASSLGVDYSYEQYF
d_gene: TRBD1; abundance: -; v_gene: TRBV4-2; j_gene: TRBJ2-7; CDR3aa: CASSQSGTGGIYEQYF
d_gene: TRBD2; abundance: -; v_gene: TRBV29-1; j_gene: TRBJ2-1; CDR3aa: CSAGLAVYNEQFF
d_gene: TRBD2; abundance: once; v_gene: TRBV6-6; j_gene: TRBJ2-1; CDR3aa: CASRGLAAYNEQFF
d_gene: -; abundance: -; v_gene: TRBV9; j_gene: TRBJ2-7; CDR3aa: CASSVTAGQGGFYEQYF
d_gene: -; abundance: -; v_gene: TRBV19; j_gene: TRBJ2-3; CDR3aa: CASSKSAGTPVYAQYF
d_gene: -; abundance: -; v_gene: TRBV18; j_gene: TRBJ1-5; CDR3aa: CASSPQGNQPQHF
d_gene: -; abundance: -; v_gene: TRBV2; j_gene: TRBJ1-4; CDR3aa: CASSEVRRGGGTNEKLFF
d_gene: TRBD1; abundance: -; v_gene: TRBV7-6; j_gene: TRBJ2-1; CDR3aa: CASSLAWDRYNEQFF
d_gene: TRBD1; abundance: -; v_gene: TRBV14; j_gene: TRBJ2-6; CDR3aa: CASSRGTGGPNVLTF
d_gene: TRBD2; abundance: few; v_gene: TRBV4-2; j_gene: TRBJ2-3; CDR3aa: CASSQASTSGSTDTQYF
d_gene: -; abundance: -; v_gene: TRBV4-1; j_gene: TRBJ2-7; CDR3aa: CASSQVAFGLGAVYEQYF
d_gene: TRBD2; abundance: -; v_gene: TRBV6-5; j_gene: TRBJ2-1; CDR3aa: CASRGLAGEYNEQFF
d_gene: -; abundance: -; v_gene: TRBV2; j_gene: TRBJ1-3; CDR3aa: CASSARVPSSGNTIYF
d_gene: -; abundance: -; v_gene: TRBV11-3; j_gene: TRBJ2-1; CDR3aa: CASSSLNEQFF